The present TCR beta chain was sequenced within a study of cytomegalovirus exposure and HLA in healthy donors. Study context: The 90 to 150 validation repertoires were produced on the same platform as the 720 or so repertoires of the first cohort. This was reported in a later analysis.

Trimming left V 5 bases short and J 6 bases short, with 14 bases between. The germline gives CDR1 SGHDT, CDR2 YYEEEE. The CDR3 extends over 13 amino acids. The assay was immunoSEQ multiplex PCR, and TCRdb's table has in-frame clones only and misses some. The profile shows 55,000 to 80,000 clones, 95% of them singletons. V gene TRBV5-6 combines with J gene TRBJ1-1, with a possible D match to TRBD1 (5 bases). This sequence was found in a woman aged 18-29 years in good health and CMV-seropositive. The sample was PBMCs. The CDR3 here is CASRRGVKAEAFF. In DNA form, the CDR3 reads TGTGCCAGCAGGCGGGGGGTTAAGGCTGAAGCTTTCTTT. The full variable domain, rest sourced from reference TRBV5-6 and TRBJ1-1, is DAGVTQSPTHLIKTRGQQVTLRCSPKSGHDTVSWYQQALGQGPQFIFQYYEEEERQRGNFPDRFSGHQFPNYSSELNVNALLLGDSALYLCASRRGVKAEAFFGQGTRLTVV.